Below, 5 T cell receptor beta chains from the same sample are listed, as sequenced in a study of blood T cell repertoires in COVID-19. TCRdb's table, derived via immunoSEQ multiplex PCR, lists solely in-frame clones and lacks some. This table has around 220,000 clones, roughly 88% appearing once. The specimen was peripheral blood. The receptors here all came from a man younger than 30 with active or convalescent COVID-19.

The V and J genes are TRBV15 and TRBJ2-3; D possibly corresponds to TRBD2 (5 bases). CDR1 is LNHNV and CDR2 is YYDKDF in the germline V gene (reference sequence). V dropped 1 base and J dropped 5 bases, with 19 bases sitting between them. CDR3 size: 17 residues. This chain's CDR3 is CATSRVTSLRWGDTQYF. CDR3 coding DNA: TGTGCCACCAGCAGAGTTACTAGTCTGAGGTGGGGAGATACGCAGTATTTT.

The genes are TRBV5-1 and TRBJ2-3; 9 bases fit TRBD2. The CDR3 has 15 residues. With V trimmed by 4 bases and J by 2 bases, 5 bases remained unmatched. Germline assignment: CDR1 SGHRS and CDR2 YFSETQ. CDR3 in DNA: TGCGCCAGCAGCGCGACTAGCGGTAACACAGATACGCAGTATTTT. The encoded protein is CASSATSGNTDTQYF.

The CDR3 loop reads CASAAGYNSPLHF. The CDR3 DNA reads TGTGCCAGCGCCGCGGGTTATAATTCACCCCTCCACTTT. The chain links TRBV27 to TRBJ1-6; D uncertain. Germline assignment: CDR1 MNHEY and CDR2 SMNVEV (reference sequence). The CDR3 runs to 13 residues. The V and J ends lost 8 bases and 4 bases respectively, with 9 bases between them.

The rearrangement joins TRBV5-5 to TRBJ2-7, with D possibly matching TRBD1 (5 bases). The CDR3 sequence is 16 residues long. Trimming shortened V by 1 base and J by 0 bases, and 14 bases separated the two germline ends. The germline gives CDR1 SGHKS, CDR2 YYEKEE (reference sequence). The CDR3 DNA reads as TGTGCCAGCAGCTTGATTTCGTCAGGGCTCTCCTACGAGCAGTACTTC. The encoded protein is CASSLISSGLSYEQYF.

V gene TRBV6-5 combines with J gene TRBJ2-7; D is unclear. The V and J ends lost 5 bases and 2 bases respectively, with 13 bases between them. CDR3 length: 14 amino acids. Germline V gene sequence: CDR1 MNHEY, CDR2 SVGAGI. The CDR3 coding sequence is TGTGCCAGCAGTCTCACACAGAGTCCCTACGAGCAGTACTTC. It encodes CASSLTQSPYEQYF.